These 30 T cell receptor beta chains share one sample of origin, sequenced in a study of cytomegalovirus exposure and HLA in healthy donors. PCR amplification relied on 60 Vbeta primers (plus 13 Jbeta primers). TCRdb's copy holds only in-frame clones and misses some; the assay was immunoSEQ multiplex PCR. The repertoire has more than 110,000 clones, approximately 79% of them found once; the top ten carry around 1.3%. Sequencing was performed on PBMCs. These receptors were obtained from a female donor in good health and CMV-seronegative.

The V call is TRBV2, the J call TRBJ2-7; TRBD2 agrees at 7 bases. V was pared by 3 bases and J by 4 bases, with 9 bases of the junction left unmatched. Germline-derived CDR1 and CDR2 are SNHLY and FYNNEI. The CDR3 extends over 15 amino acids. The CDR3 is CASSDARDYRYEQYF. The CDR3 DNA is TGTGCCAGCAGTGACGCCCGGGACTACAGATACGAGCAGTACTTC.

This chain joins TRBV5-1 and TRBJ1-4; TRBD1 matches 8 bases. The germline V gene has CDR1 SGHRS and CDR2 YFSETQ. Losses at the gene ends were 0 bases for V and 6 bases for J; bases not matched to a gene: 4. CDR3 length: 15 residues. The CDR3 region has the DNA TGCGCCAGCAGCTTGGGGGACAGGATGGATGAAAAACTGTTTTTT. Protein: CASSLGDRMDEKLFF.

The genes are TRBV28 and TRBJ2-7; no definite D call. V lost 4 bases to trimming and J lost 2 bases, with 9 bases between them. Per germline, CDR1 MDHEN and CDR2 SYDVKM. The CDR3 has 13 amino acids. The CDR3 protein is CASSSSPAYEQYF. DNA for the CDR3: TGTGCCAGCAGTTCCTCCCCAGCCTACGAGCAGTACTTC.

Only one count was recorded for this clone. CDR3 residues: CASSDGAGANVLTF. The CDR3 DNA reads as TGTGCCAGCAGCGATGGGGCCGGGGCCAACGTCCTGACTTTC. The chain combines TRBV5-6 with TRBJ2-6, with D tentatively TRBD1 (5 bases). The CDR3 is 14 amino acids. Trimming stripped 4 bases from V and 4 bases from J, with 9 bases between. Germline CDR1 SGHDT, CDR2 YYEEEE. Full variable domain (outside the CDR3, taken from reference TRBV5-6 and TRBJ2-6): DAGVTQSPTHLIKTRGQQVTLRCSPKSGHDTVSWYQQALGQGPQFIFQYYEEEERQRGNFPDRFSGHQFPNYSSELNVNALLLGDSALYLCASSDGAGANVLTFGAGSRLTVL.

The chain employs TRBV15 and TRBJ1-5; 9 bases align to TRBD1. Trimming removed 5 bases from V and 6 bases from J; junction bases left unmatched: 8. CDR3 length: 15 residues. CDR1 is LNHNV, CDR2 YYDKDF, per germline (reference sequence). The CDR3 loop reads CATSPGTGPAQPQHF. For the CDR3, the DNA is TGTGCCACCAGCCCAGGGACAGGGCCCGCTCAGCCCCAGCATTTT.

The rearrangement links TRBV5-5 to TRBJ1-1, with D possibly being TRBD1 (5 bases). The CDR3 extends over 14 amino acids. Per the germline V gene, CDR1 is SGHKS and CDR2 is YYEKEE (reference sequence). Trimming left V 0 bases short and J 5 bases short, with 11 bases between. CDR3 loop: CASSLVEGRTEAFF. In DNA form, the CDR3 reads TGTGCCAGCAGCTTGGTGGAGGGGAGGACTGAAGCTTTCTTT.

The CDR3: CASRSTGGMEKLFF. In DNA form, the CDR3 reads TGCGCCAGCAGGTCGACAGGGGGCATGGAAAAACTGTTTTTT. V and J are TRBV5-1 and TRBJ1-4; 10 bases fit TRBD1. CDR1 is SGHRS, CDR2 YFSETQ, per germline. The CDR3 totals 14 residues. V lost 5 bases, J lost 8 bases, and 6 bases stayed unmatched.

The chain uses TRBV11-3 and TRBJ1-3; D possibly corresponds to TRBD1 (6 bases). There are 13 residues in the CDR3. The ends were cut back, 5 bases at V and 4 bases at J, with 9 bases in the middle. Germline V gene lookup returns CDR1 SGHNT and CDR2 YENEEA. CDR3 amino acids: CASSPGAGNTIYF. For the CDR3, the DNA is TGTGCCAGCAGCCCAGGGGCCGGAAACACCATATATTTT.

This clone was detected a few times. As DNA, the CDR3 is TGTGCCAGCAGCCCCGACAGCGGGAGTAGAAACGGGGAGCTGTTTTTT. It encodes CASSPDSGSRNGELFF. V is TRBV4-2 and J is TRBJ2-2; TRBD2 matches at 8 bases. Germline V CDR1 and CDR2: LGHNA, YNFKEQ. CDR3 length equals 16 residues. The V gene end was trimmed by 4 bases and the J gene end by 7 bases; junction bases not matched to a gene: 11.

V usage is TRBV28 and J usage is TRBJ1-4; possible D gene TRBD1, 5 bases. Trimming took off 3 bases at V and 3 bases at J, with 11 bases between the two ends. CDR3 size: 15 residues. Germline loops: CDR1 MDHEN, CDR2 SYDVKM. CDR3 sequence reads: CASSLRQGPNEKLFF. In nucleotides, the CDR3 is TGTGCCAGCAGTTTGCGGCAGGGCCCTAATGAAAAACTGTTTTTT.

The CDR3 loop reads CASSVVASGSVYNEQFF. DNA of the CDR3: TGTGCCAGCAGCGTAGTGGCTAGCGGGAGTGTTTACAATGAGCAGTTCTTC. This chain joins TRBV9 and TRBJ2-1; the match to TRBD2 covers 10 bases. The length of the CDR3 is 17 residues. The junction had 7 bases not matched to a gene; V was cut back by 0 bases and J by 4 bases. Per the germline V gene, CDR1 is SGDLS and CDR2 is YYNGEE.

This chain connects TRBV7-6 to TRBJ2-5; 10 nucleotides line up with TRBD2. Trimming took 1 base from V and 4 from J; bases not matched to a gene: 6. The germline CDR1 and CDR2 sequences are SGHVS and FNYEAQ. This CDR3 region has 16 residues. CDR3 coding DNA: TGTGCCAGCAGCTTAGGAGAGCGGGAGGGGTTAGAGACCCAGTACTTC. This sequence encodes CASSLGEREGLETQYF.

The chain has TRBV5-8 and TRBJ1-2; D remains unclear. CDR3 length equals 11 residues. Germline lookup yields CDR1 SGHTS and CDR2 YDEGEE. V was pared by 5 bases and J by 1 base, with 3 bases between. The CDR3 sequence is CASSYNYGYTF. The CDR3 DNA follows: TGTGCCAGCAGTTATAACTATGGCTACACCTTC.

This chain connects TRBV6-6 to TRBJ2-3; D possibly corresponds to TRBD2 (7 bases). V shed 6 bases and J shed 0 bases, with 16 bases lying between them. Germline V gene lookup returns CDR1 MNHNY and CDR2 SVGAGI (reference sequence). The CDR3 loop spans 16 amino acids. The CDR3 here is CASREGGQTSTDTQYF. The CDR3, as DNA: TGTGCCAGCAGGGAGGGGGGGCAAACTAGCACAGATACGCAGTATTTT.

The chain combines TRBV21-1 with TRBJ1-1. TRBV21-1 is given as a pseudogene. The CDR3 has 12 residues. The CDR3: CASSKEGGEAFF. CDR3 bases: TGTGCCAGCAGCAAAGAAGGCGGTGAAGCTTTCTTT.

The chain recombines TRBV5-1 with TRBJ2-2, with 8 bases matching TRBD2. This CDR3 is built from 17 residues. From germline, CDR1 is SGHRS and CDR2 YFSETQ. The V and J ends lost 4 bases and 5 bases, in that order; junction bases with no gene match: 13. This CDR3 reads CASSPDPAGAGTGELFF. The DNA of the CDR3 is TGCGCCAGCAGCCCGGACCCAGCGGGAGCAGGAACCGGGGAGCTGTTTTTT.

V usage is TRBV2 and J usage is TRBJ2-5, with D possibly being TRBD2 (5 bases). The CDR3 contains 14 residues. Germline V lookup: CDR1 SNHLY, CDR2 FYNNEI. The V end lost 7 bases, the J end lost 3 bases, and 15 bases lay between the germline ends. CDR3 sequence (DNA): TGTGCCAGCACCCTATGGGCGGAGGAAGAGACCCAGTACTTC. Protein sequence: CASTLWAEEETQYF.

The J gene is TRBJ2-2, the V gene TRBV4-1; D possibly corresponds to TRBD1 (6 bases). Germline V gene sequence: CDR1 MGHRA, CDR2 YSYEKL. The CDR3 runs to 16 residues. The germline V and J ends were trimmed by 0 bases and 7 bases, with 15 bases remaining between them. The CDR3 sequence is CASSQEEGHRGGELFF. DNA for the CDR3: TGCGCCAGCAGCCAAGAAGAGGGACATCGGGGCGGGGAGCTGTTTTTT.

The chain has TRBV2 and TRBJ2-1, with D perhaps TRBD2 (6 bases). The CDR3 is 14 residues long. Trimming pared 5 bases from V and 1 base from J, leaving 9 bases between. Germline-derived CDR1 and CDR2 are SNHLY and FYNNEI. This CDR3 reads CASSLAASYNEQFF. CDR3 DNA: TGTGCCAGCAGTTTAGCGGCTTCCTACAATGAGCAGTTCTTC. Drawing the rest from reference TRBV2 and TRBJ2-1, the complete variable domain is EPEVTQTPSHQVTQMGQEVILRCVPISNHLYFYWYRQILGQKVEFLVSFYNNEISEKSEIFDDQFSVERPDGSNFTLKIRSTKLEDSAMYFCASSLAASYNEQFFGPGTRLTVL.

The chain joins TRBV15 to TRBJ2-6; possibly TRBD1 for D (6 bases). The CDR3 is 15 residues long. Germline V gene data show CDR1 as LNHNV and CDR2 as YYDKDF (reference sequence). The V end was cut by 4 bases, the J end by 0 bases, with 7 bases between. The CDR3 reads CATSKGDSGANVLTF. As DNA, the CDR3 is TGTGCCACCAGCAAGGGGGACTCTGGGGCCAACGTCCTGACTTTC.

The chain uses TRBV6-5 and TRBJ2-1; 7 bases align to TRBD1. This CDR3 is built from 16 residues. J was trimmed by 7 bases and V by 2 bases; bases with no gene match: 11. The germline CDR1 and CDR2 sequences are MNHEY and SVGAGI. The CDR3 DNA sequence: TGTGCCAGCAGTTACGTTTGGGACAGAGTCCGGAATGAGCAGTTCTTC. Translated: CASSYVWDRVRNEQFF.

V usage is TRBV7-9 and J usage is TRBJ1-2, with D possibly TRBD1 on 5 matching bases. Germline V gene data show CDR1 as SEHNR and CDR2 as FQNEAQ (reference sequence). The CDR3 is 14 amino acids. Between the trimmed V and J ends, which lost 5 bases and 4 bases, there was a span of 14 bases. This CDR3 reads CASSLSTESYGYTF. DNA for the CDR3: TGTGCCAGCAGCCTATCGACAGAGAGCTATGGCTACACCTTC.

For this clone: Other DNA sequences of this sample code for an identical CDR3. The chain uses TRBV29-1 and TRBJ2-3, with a tentative D call TRBD2 (5 bases). This CDR3 has 12 residues. V was trimmed by 7 bases and J by 1 base, leaving 9 bases between them. Germline lookup yields CDR1 SQVTM and CDR2 ANQGSEA. The CDR3 reads CSGDGGTDTQYF. The CDR3 coding sequence is TGCAGCGGAGACGGGGGCACAGATACGCAGTATTTT.

This clone was picked up one time. This rearrangement joins TRBV7-3 to TRBJ2-1; 10 bases line up with TRBD2. The CDR3 has 13 residues. With 4 bases clipped from V and 12 bases from J, the junction kept 6 bases outside the gene matches. Germline lookup yields CDR1 SGHTA and CDR2 FQGTGA. CDR3 region: CASSSGVAGGQFF. Written as DNA, the CDR3 is TGTGCCAGCAGCTCCGGGGTAGCGGGAGGGCAGTTCTTC.

The chain links TRBV9 to TRBJ2-1; 7 nucleotides line up with TRBD2. This CDR3 region has 14 residues. Trimming took 0 bases from V and 5 from J; bases not matched to a gene: 2. Germline assignment: CDR1 SGDLS and CDR2 YYNGEE. CDR3 amino acids: CASSVAGGDNEQFF. The CDR3 DNA reads TGTGCCAGCAGCGTAGCGGGAGGAGACAATGAGCAGTTCTTC.

The V call is TRBV5-4, the J call TRBJ2-1; 11 bases match TRBD2. This CDR3 region has 16 residues. Looked up from germline, CDR1 is SGHNT and CDR2 is YYREEE (reference sequence). Losses at the gene ends were 0 bases for V and 8 bases for J; bases not matched to a gene: 7. The CDR3 nucleotides read TGTGCCAGCAGCTTGGGGGCTAGCGGGAGGTTGGATGAGCAGTTCTTC. It is translated as CASSLGASGRLDEQFF.

The chain links TRBV28 to TRBJ2-5, with TRBD1 as a possible D gene (6 bases). Germline V gene sequence: CDR1 MDHEN, CDR2 SYDVKM. The CDR3 has 13 residues. V lost 6 bases to trimming and J lost 4 bases, with 12 bases between them. CDR3 amino acids: CASRRGMRETQYF. The CDR3 nucleotides read TGTGCCAGCAGAAGGGGGATGCGAGAGACCCAGTACTTC.

The V and J genes are TRBV10-3 and TRBJ1-2; D perhaps matches TRBD1 (6 bases). The V gene lost 6 bases and the J gene lost 0 bases, with 14 bases spanning the gap. The CDR3 covers 15 residues. Germline V gene data show CDR1 as ENHRY and CDR2 as SYGVKD. CDR3 protein: CAIRQGQLTNYGYTF. CDR3 DNA: TGTGCCATCAGGCAAGGACAGCTTACTAACTATGGCTACACCTTC.

V and J are TRBV10-3 and TRBJ2-1, with D perhaps TRBD2 (6 bases). The ends were cut back, 7 bases at V and 4 bases at J, with 11 bases in the middle. Per germline, CDR1 ENHRY and CDR2 SYGVKD. This CDR3 is 13 amino acids long. The CDR3: CAIKGGSYNEQFF. CDR3 sequence (DNA): TGTGCCATCAAAGGAGGGTCGTACAATGAGCAGTTCTTC.

The rearrangement links TRBV5-6 to TRBJ2-7; TRBD2 agrees at 10 bases. After removal of 0 bases from V and 6 bases from J, the junction contained 9 bases not matched to a gene. Germline CDR1 reads SGHDT; CDR2 reads YYEEEE. The length of the CDR3 is 16 residues. This CDR3 is CASSLGGLAGVSEQYF. The CDR3 coding sequence is TGTGCCAGCAGCTTGGGCGGGCTAGCGGGAGTGAGCGAGCAGTACTTC. Filled out from reference TRBV5-6 and TRBJ2-7, the complete variable domain reads DAGVTQSPTHLIKTRGQQVTLRCSPKSGHDTVSWYQQALGQGPQFIFQYYEEEERQRGNFPDRFSGHQFPNYSSELNVNALLLGDSALYLCASSLGGLAGVSEQYFGPGTRLTVT.